The clone carrying this T cell receptor (beta chain) showed up just once. The sample is drawn from a study of cytomegalovirus exposure and HLA in healthy donors. The CDR3 sequence is 16 residues long. Trimming removed 0 bases at V and 5 bases at J, with 13 bases between. In germline, CDR1 is SGHTA, CDR2 FQGNSA. Primers: 60 Vbeta forward and 13 Jbeta reverse. The repertoire was sequenced with immunoSEQ multiplex PCR; TCRdb's copy has only in-frame clones and lacks some. This sample has tens of thousands of clones, with over 70% found just once. Sequencing was carried out using PBMCs. V gene TRBV7-2 combines with J gene TRBJ1-4, with D unresolved. The clonotype comes from a man aged 50-59 years in good health and CMV-seropositive. The CDR3 here is CASSLARSLGNEKLFF. Here the CDR3 DNA reads TGTGCCAGCAGCTTAGCGAGGAGTCTCGGGAATGAAAAACTGTTTTTT.